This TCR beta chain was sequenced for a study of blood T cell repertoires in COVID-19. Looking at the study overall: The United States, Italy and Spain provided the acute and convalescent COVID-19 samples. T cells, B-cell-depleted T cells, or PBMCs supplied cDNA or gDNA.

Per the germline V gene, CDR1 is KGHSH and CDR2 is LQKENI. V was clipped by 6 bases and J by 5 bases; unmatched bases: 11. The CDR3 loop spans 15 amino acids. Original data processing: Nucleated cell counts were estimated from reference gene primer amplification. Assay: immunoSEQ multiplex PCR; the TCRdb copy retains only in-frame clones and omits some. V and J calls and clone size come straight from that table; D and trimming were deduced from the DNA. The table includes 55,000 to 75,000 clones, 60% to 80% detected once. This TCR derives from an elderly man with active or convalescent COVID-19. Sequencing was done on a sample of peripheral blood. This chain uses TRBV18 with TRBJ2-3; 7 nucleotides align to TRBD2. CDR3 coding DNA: TGTGCCAGCTCCTCCACCTGGGGGGGAGGAGATACGCAGTATTTT. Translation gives CASSSTWGGGDTQYF.